This T cell receptor beta chain was documented in a study of Ad26.COV2.S vaccination and SARS-CoV-2 variants. The table came from immunoSEQ multiplex PCR; TCRdb's copy has only in-frame clones and leaves some out. This sample has almost 400,000 clones, with 75% to 90% found just once. CDR1 is SGHNT and CDR2 is YYREEE in the germline V gene (reference sequence). Trimming cost V 0 bases and J 0 bases, with 4 bases left between them. This CDR3 has 14 amino acids. Indicated treatment: approximately 18 received Ad26.COV2.S at low or high dose, single or two shots; about 5 received placebo; per-sample allocation not given. The samples date from day 63 after the first vaccine or placebo injection.

The clonotype originates from a person between 18 and 65 years old who received the Ad26.COV2.S COVID-19 vaccine or a placebo. The specimen comprised peripheral blood, sampled in a trial of Ad26.COV2.S vaccine versus placebo. This sequence joins TRBV5-4 and TRBJ1-3; D ambiguous. CDR3 sequence (DNA): TGTGCCAGCAGCTTGGCAGGCTCTGGAAACACCATATATTTT. Protein product: CASSLAGSGNTIYF.